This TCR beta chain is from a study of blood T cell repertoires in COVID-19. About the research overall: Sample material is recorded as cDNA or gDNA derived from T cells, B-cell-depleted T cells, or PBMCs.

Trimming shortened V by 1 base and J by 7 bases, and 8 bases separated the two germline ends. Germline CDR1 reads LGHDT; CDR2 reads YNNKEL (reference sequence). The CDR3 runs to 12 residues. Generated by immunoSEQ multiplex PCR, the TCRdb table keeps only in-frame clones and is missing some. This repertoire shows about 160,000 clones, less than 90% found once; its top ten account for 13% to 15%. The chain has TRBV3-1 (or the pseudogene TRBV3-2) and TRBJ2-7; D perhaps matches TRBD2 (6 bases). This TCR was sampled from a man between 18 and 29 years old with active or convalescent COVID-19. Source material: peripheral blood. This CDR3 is CASSQAGGEQYF. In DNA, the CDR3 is TGTGCCAGCAGCCAAGCTGGGGGGGAGCAGTACTTC.